This T cell receptor (beta chain) was documented in a study of T cell responses to AZD1222 COVID-19 vaccine. Points from the study as a whole: The CD4 TCRs associated with vaccination extended across spike and predominated at 160-218 and 743-854.

The CDR3 runs to 15 residues. With respect to this clone: What it recognizes is unknown.

The repertoire was sequenced with immunoSEQ multiplex PCR; TCRdb's copy has only in-frame clones and lacks some. Here the sample spans 100,000 to 150,000 clones, around 88% being singletons. Sequenced here: peripheral blood, sampled on day 0 of MenACWY control vaccination. The clonotype originates from an adult in good health. The gene calls are TRBV21-1 and TRBJ1-5. TRBV21-1 constitutes a pseudogene. The chain's CDR3 is CASSKENGGNQPQHF. The CDR3 nucleotides read TGTGCCAGCAGCAAAGAGAATGGGGGTAATCAGCCCCAGCATTTT.